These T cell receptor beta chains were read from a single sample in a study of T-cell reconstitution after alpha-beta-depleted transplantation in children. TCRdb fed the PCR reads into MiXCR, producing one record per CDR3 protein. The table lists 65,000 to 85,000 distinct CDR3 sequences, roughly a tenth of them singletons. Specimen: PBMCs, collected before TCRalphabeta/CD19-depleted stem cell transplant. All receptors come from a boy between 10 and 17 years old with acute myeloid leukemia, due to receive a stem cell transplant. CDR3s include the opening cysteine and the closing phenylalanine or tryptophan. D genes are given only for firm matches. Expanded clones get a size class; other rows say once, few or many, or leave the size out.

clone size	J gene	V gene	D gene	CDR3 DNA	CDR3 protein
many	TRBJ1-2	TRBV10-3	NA	TGTGCCATCAGTGAGTCGACCGCAGATAGCGCTAACTATGGCTACACCTTC	CAISESTADSANYGYTF
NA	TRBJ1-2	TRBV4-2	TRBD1	TGTGCCAGCGGACAACAGGGGTGGAATGGCTACACCTTC	CASGQQGWNGYTF
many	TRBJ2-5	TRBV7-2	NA	TGTGCCAGCAGCTACGGGTCCTCGCCTCAAGAGACCCAGTACTTC	CASSYGSSPQETQYF
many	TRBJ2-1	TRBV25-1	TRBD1	TGTGCCAGCAGTAGACGGACAGGGGGCTACTATGAGCAGTTCTTC	CASSRRTGGYYEQFF
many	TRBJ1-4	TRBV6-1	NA	TGTGCCAGCAGCCTTATGTCAACTAATGAAAAACTGTTTTTT	CASSLMSTNEKLFF
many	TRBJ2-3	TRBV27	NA	TGTGCCAGCAGACTACAGGGTTTCTTCACAGATTCGCAGTATTTT	CASRLQGFFTDSQYF
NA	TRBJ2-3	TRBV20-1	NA	TGCAGTGCTAGAGCCCCCGGACCTTCCCATCCGCTTTTT	CSARAPGPSHPLF
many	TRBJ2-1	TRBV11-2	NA	TGTGCCAGCAGCTTAGGGACAGTCCAAGGGTCCTACAATGAGCAGTTCTTC	CASSLGTVQGSYNEQFF
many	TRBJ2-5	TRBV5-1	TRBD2	TGCGCCAGCAGCTTACGGGGGGAATATAGCGGGGGGGCCGGAGGCCTCATGAAGACCCAGTACTTC	CASSLRGEYSGGAGGLMKTQYF
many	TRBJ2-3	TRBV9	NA	TGTGCCAGCAGCGTAGGTGCGGTAGATACGCAGTATTTT	CASSVGAVDTQYF
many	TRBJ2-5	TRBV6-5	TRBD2	TGTGCCAGCAGTACTGGACTAGCTTCGACCCAGTACTTC	CASSTGLASTQYF
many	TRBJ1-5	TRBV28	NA	TGTGCCAGCAGCTCCCCGCAGGGTACAAGCAATCAGCCCCAGCATTTT	CASSSPQGTSNQPQHF
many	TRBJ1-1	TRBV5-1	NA	TGCGCCAGCAGCTTGGTTTCGGCAGCCACGGGCACTGAAGCTTTCTTT	CASSLVSAATGTEAFF
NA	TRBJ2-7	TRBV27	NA	TGTGCCAGCAGGAAGGGGCGCGACGAGCAGTACTTC	CASRKGRDEQYF
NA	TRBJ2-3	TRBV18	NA	TGTGCCAGCTCACCACCGGGACTGGTAAACACAGATACGCAGTATTTT	CASSPPGLVNTDTQYF
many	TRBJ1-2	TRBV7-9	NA	TGTGCCAGCAGCTTAATAATGGATGGCTACACCTTC	CASSLIMDGYTF
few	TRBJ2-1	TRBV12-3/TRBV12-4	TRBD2	TGTGCCAGCAGGAATCTAGCGGACTCCTACAATGAGCGGTTCTTC	CASRNLADSYNERFF
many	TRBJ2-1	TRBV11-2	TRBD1	TGTGCCAGCAGCTCCTTGACAGGGTCTTACAATGAGCAGTTCTTC	CASSSLTGSYNEQFF